The present T cell receptor (beta chain) was sequenced within a study of T cell repertoires in cytomegalovirus infection. Study-level background: CMV epitopes, recently identified HLA-C-restricted and well-studied HLA-B-restricted, were used. Indicated by public TCR beta signatures were CMV infection and matching HLA type.

TCRdb fed the reads into MiXCR, producing one record per CDR3 protein. Of about 890,000 distinct CDR3 sequences in the sample, less than 40% were seen once. Concerning this clonotype itself: What it recognizes is unknown.

Whole-study findings and limits: Individuals carrying CMV plus the relevant HLA were identified by cumulative frequency of public TCR beta families. The study found HLA-C-restricted CMV-specific TCR beta clonotypes dominating the ex vivo response.

Trimming shortened V by 0 bases and J by 2 bases, and 10 bases separated the two germline ends. The CDR3 totals 16 residues. Per the germline V gene, CDR1 is MDHEN and CDR2 is SYDVKM. The TCR comes from a human donor in good health (CMV status not recorded). Some clones in this sample may be carry-over from other donors' samples. Sequences were derived from cultured CD8+ T cells from PBMCs, sampled from culture after CMV antigen stimulation. The chain joins TRBV28 to TRBJ2-2; possibly TRBD1 for D (5 bases). The CDR3, as DNA: TGTGCCAGCAGTTTATGGTCACAGGACAACACCGGGGAGCTGTTTTTT. This codes for CASSLWSQDNTGELFF.